This entry lists 18 T cell receptor beta chains sequenced from one sample in a study of T cell responses to AZD1222 COVID-19 vaccine. TCRdb keeps only in-frame clones here, not all; method: immunoSEQ multiplex PCR. The sample carries around 150,000 clones, 92% recorded once. Here the sequenced sample was peripheral blood, taken 28 days after the second AZD1222 dose. The receptor set was obtained from an adult who received the AZD1222 COVID-19 vaccine.

The rearrangement joins TRBV6-2 or TRBV6-3 to TRBJ1-5, with D hard to call. The CDR3 spans 14 residues. Germline assignment: CDR1 MNHEY and CDR2 SVGEGT. Trimming removed 0 bases at V and 4 bases at J, with 7 bases between. The CDR3 is CASSYSTQNQPQHF. The DNA for the CDR3 is TGTGCCAGCAGTTACTCGACACAAAATCAGCCCCAGCATTTT.

V is TRBV7-9 and J is TRBJ2-2, with TRBD2 as a possible D gene (5 bases). The germline CDR1 and CDR2 sequences are SEHNR and FQNEAQ (reference sequence). V lost 2 bases to trimming and J lost 4 bases, with 11 bases between them. The CDR3 runs to 15 residues. The CDR3 region is CASSLRSGSTGELFF. CDR3 in DNA: TGTGCCAGCAGCTTAAGGTCGGGAAGCACCGGGGAGCTGTTTTTT. The whole variable domain, filled in from reference TRBV7-9 and TRBJ2-2, reads DTGVSQNPRHKITKRGQNVTFRCDPISEHNRLYWYRQTLGQGPEFLTYFQNEAQLEKSRLLSDRFSAERPKGSFSTLEIQRTEQGDSAMYLCASSLRSGSTGELFFGEGSRLTVL.

This clone occurred once. This chain uses TRBV5-1 with TRBJ2-7; tentative D call: TRBD1 (6 bases). This CDR3 spans 13 amino acids. V lost 4 bases and J 6 bases, leaving 14 bases between the germline ends. Per germline, CDR1 SGHRS and CDR2 YFSETQ. CDR3: CASSPPGVSEQYF. CDR3 in DNA: TGCGCCAGCAGCCCCCCAGGGGTCTCCGAGCAGTACTTC.

The V gene is TRBV2, the J gene TRBJ1-1; 7 bases are a match to TRBD1. The germline CDR1 and CDR2 sequences are SNHLY and FYNNEI. The V gene end was trimmed by 5 bases and the J gene end by 0 bases; junction bases not matched to a gene: 12. The CDR3 extends over 17 amino acids. CDR3 nucleotide sequence: TGTGCCAGCAGTTCGCCGGGACAGAGTAACATGAACACTGAAGCTTTCTTT. Translation: CASSSPGQSNMNTEAFF.

This chain joins TRBV6-5 and TRBJ1-1; 8 bases fit TRBD1. The CDR3 is 14 residues long. Germline V gene sequence: CDR1 MNHEY, CDR2 SVGAGI. V shed 6 bases, J shed 5 bases, and the junction held 8 bases outside the gene matches. The CDR3 reads CASRLRQGLTEAFF. The CDR3 nucleotides read TGTGCCAGCAGATTACGACAGGGGCTGACTGAAGCTTTCTTT.

The J gene is TRBJ2-1, the V gene TRBV4-1, with 9 bases that match TRBD2. Trimming removed 4 bases from V and 0 bases from J; junction bases left unmatched: 10. The germline V gene encodes CDR1 MGHRA and CDR2 YSYEKL. This CDR3 has 18 residues. The CDR3 loop reads CASSPGIAGVFSYNEQFF. The CDR3 bases are TGCGCCAGCAGCCCTGGGATAGCGGGGGTCTTCTCCTACAATGAGCAGTTCTTC.

This chain links TRBV28 with TRBJ1-3, with 7 bases lining up with TRBD1. V gave up 1 base and J gave up 4 bases; unmatched junction bases: 16. The CDR3 sequence is 19 residues long. Germline V gene lookup returns CDR1 MDHEN and CDR2 SYDVKM. This CDR3 is CASSLLDGGGQFPGNTIYF. The CDR3 coding sequence is TGTGCCAGCAGTTTATTAGATGGGGGGGGACAGTTTCCAGGAAACACCATATATTTT.

This clone was observed a single time. The chain employs TRBV28 and TRBJ2-4; possibly TRBD1 for D (6 bases). The CDR3 has 11 residues. Trimming took off 7 bases at V and 5 bases at J, with 6 bases between the two ends. CDR1 and CDR2 (germline): MDHEN, SYDVKM. The CDR3 DNA is TGTGCCAGCAACAGGGAAAACATTCAGTACTTC. Protein product: CASNRENIQYF.

This chain links TRBV5-1 with TRBJ1-6, with D possibly matching TRBD1 (6 bases). This CDR3 spans 19 amino acids. Trimming stripped 3 bases from V and 7 bases from J, with 26 bases between. CDR1 is SGHRS and CDR2 is YFSETQ in the germline V gene. This CDR3 reads CASSWGGYRDPIQNSPLHF. CDR3 bases: TGCGCCAGCAGCTGGGGCGGGTACAGGGACCCAATTCAGAATTCACCCCTCCACTTT.

The gene calls are TRBV5-1 and TRBJ2-4; TRBD1 agrees at 8 bases. The germline gives CDR1 SGHRS, CDR2 YFSETQ. The CDR3 loop spans 16 amino acids. Trimming took 0 bases from V and 9 from J; bases not matched to a gene: 11. The CDR3 loop reads CASSLGPDRGGRIQYF. The CDR3 DNA sequence: TGCGCCAGCAGCTTGGGCCCTGACAGGGGAGGACGCATTCAGTACTTC.

The rearrangement links TRBV3-1 (or the pseudogene TRBV3-2) to TRBJ2-2; no clear D. CDR3 length: 15 amino acids. Germline V lookup: CDR1 LGHDT, CDR2 YNNKEL (reference sequence). Trimming stripped 1 base from V and 6 bases from J, with 12 bases between. The CDR3 DNA reads TGTGCCAGCAGCCAAGGGGGAATAAGGGCCGGGGAGCTGTTTTTT. This gives the protein CASSQGGIRAGELFF.

This clone occurred many times. The chain uses TRBV19 and TRBJ2-1; D is possibly TRBD2 (6 bases). Trimming stripped 0 bases from V and 0 bases from J, with 12 bases between. From germline, CDR1 is LNHDA and CDR2 SQIVND (reference sequence). This CDR3 region has 17 residues. The CDR3 sequence: CASSIDLEGSSYNEQFF. CDR3 DNA sequence: TGTGCCAGTAGTATAGATCTGGAGGGAAGCTCCTACAATGAGCAGTTCTTC. The full variable domain, completed using reference TRBV19 and TRBJ2-1, is DGGITQSPKYLFRKEGQNVTLSCEQNLNHDAMYWYRQDPGQGLRLIYYSQIVNDFQKGDIAEGYSVSREKKESFPLTVTSAQKNPTAFYLCASSIDLEGSSYNEQFFGPGTRLTVL.

The chain employs TRBV5-1 and TRBJ2-3; 8 positions match TRBD2. Germline V gene lookup returns CDR1 SGHRS and CDR2 YFSETQ. Germline trimming cut 0 bases from V and 5 bases from J; bases unmatched to any gene: 5. The CDR3 spans 15 residues. Here the CDR3 reads CASSLDGGVRDTQYF. CDR3 DNA: TGCGCCAGCAGCTTGGACGGGGGGGTGAGAGATACGCAGTATTTT. Together with reference TRBV5-1 and TRBJ2-3, the CDR3 gives the full variable domain: KAGVTQTPRYLIKTRGQQVTLSCSPISGHRSVSWYQQTPGQGLQFLFEYFSETQRNKGNFPGRFSGRQFSNSRSEMNVSTLELGDSALYLCASSLDGGVRDTQYFGPGTRLTVL.

The chain has TRBV25-1 and TRBJ1-2; no reliable D call. V was cut by 3 bases and J by 8 bases, with 10 bases left in between. The CDR3 loop spans 12 amino acids. Per the germline V gene, CDR1 is MGHDK and CDR2 is SYGVNS. CDR3 region: CASSDNGPGYTF. CDR3 nucleotides: TGTGCCAGCAGTGATAATGGGCCCGGCTACACCTTC.

This chain links TRBV12-5 with TRBJ1-1; a weak D match, TRBD1 (5 bases). This CDR3 has 14 residues. Germline loops: CDR1 LGHNT, CDR2 FRNRAP. V was clipped by 8 bases and J by 1 base, with 14 bases between them. The CDR3 nucleotides read TGTGCTAGTCGGTGGGGCAGTTCGAACACTGAAGCTTTCTTT. Translation gives CASRWGSSNTEAFF.

The genes are TRBV18 and TRBJ2-2; D is undetermined. This CDR3 is 15 amino acids long. The ends were cut back, 0 bases at V and 6 bases at J, with 11 bases in the middle. Germline V lookup: CDR1 KGHSH, CDR2 LQKENI. CDR3 sequence reads: CASSPPRWVAGELFF. The CDR3 nucleotides are TGTGCCAGCTCACCACCGCGATGGGTCGCCGGGGAGCTGTTTTTT.

This sequence joins TRBV7-3 and TRBJ2-3; tentatively, D is TRBD1 (6 bases). Trimming pared 4 bases from V and 4 bases from J, leaving 9 bases between. The CDR3 consists of 13 residues. Looked up from germline, CDR1 is SGHTA and CDR2 is FQGTGA. CDR3 amino acids: CASSSPGADTQYF. The CDR3 bases are TGTGCCAGCAGCTCCCCAGGGGCAGATACGCAGTATTTT. Looking up the rest from reference TRBV7-3 and TRBJ2-3 gives the full variable domain: GAGVSQTPSNKVTEKGKYVELRCDPISGHTALYWYRQSLGQGPEFLIYFQGTGAADDSGLPNDRFFAVRPEGSVSTLKIQRTERGDSAVYLCASSSPGADTQYFGPGTRLTVL.

The genes are TRBV5-4 and TRBJ2-1, with TRBD2 matching 12 bases. CDR1 SGHNT and CDR2 YYREEE come from the germline V gene (reference sequence). The V and J ends lost 0 bases and 5 bases, in that order; junction bases with no gene match: 3. CDR3 length equals 16 residues. The CDR3 bases are TGTGCCAGCAGCTTGGGAGGGACTAGCGGGCACAATGAGCAGTTCTTC. Its translation is CASSLGGTSGHNEQFF.